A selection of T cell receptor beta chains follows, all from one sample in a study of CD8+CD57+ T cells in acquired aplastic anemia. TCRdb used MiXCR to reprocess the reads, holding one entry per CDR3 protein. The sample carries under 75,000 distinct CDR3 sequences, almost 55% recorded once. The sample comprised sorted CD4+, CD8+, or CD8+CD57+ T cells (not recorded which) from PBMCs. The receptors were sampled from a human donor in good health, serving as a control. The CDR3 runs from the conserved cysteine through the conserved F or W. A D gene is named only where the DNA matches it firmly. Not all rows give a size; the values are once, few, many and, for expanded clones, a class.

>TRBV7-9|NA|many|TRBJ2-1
CASSFKPGGTEQFF
TGTGCCAGCAGCTTCAAGCCAGGGGGGACTGAGCAGTTCTTC
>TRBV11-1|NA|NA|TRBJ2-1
CASSPTRLGNNEQFF
TGTGCCAGCAGCCCCACCCGGCTAGGTAACAATGAGCAGTTCTTC
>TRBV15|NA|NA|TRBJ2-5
CATSRGRGLDQETQYF
TGTGCCACCAGCAGAGGACGGGGGCTGGACCAAGAGACCCAGTACTTC
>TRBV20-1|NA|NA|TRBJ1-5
CSALWGDYSNQPQHF
TGCAGTGCCTTATGGGGGGACTATAGCAATCAGCCCCAGCATTTT
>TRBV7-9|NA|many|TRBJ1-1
CASSFTPGRADLNTEAFF
TGTGCCAGCAGCTTTACCCCGGGACGCGCAGACTTGAACACTGAAGCTTTCTTT
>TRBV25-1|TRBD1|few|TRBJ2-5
CASSSDRGSETQYF
TGTGCCAGCAGCTCTGACAGGGGATCAGAGACCCAGTACTTC
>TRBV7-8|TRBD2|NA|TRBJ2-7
CASSYSRGGYEQYF
TGTGCCAGCAGTTACTCGCGCGGGGGCTACGAGCAGTACTTC
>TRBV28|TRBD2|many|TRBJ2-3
CASSLIGRKDMQYF
TGTGCCAGCAGCCTAATCGGGAGGAAAGATATGCAGTATTTT
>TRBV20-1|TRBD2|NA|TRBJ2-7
CTVLRGAYEQYF
TGCACCGTGCTCCGGGGGGCCTACGAGCAGTACTTC
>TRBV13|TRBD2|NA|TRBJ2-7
CARASGGVYEQYF
TGTGCTAGAGCTAGCGGGGGCGTCTACGAGCAGTACTTC
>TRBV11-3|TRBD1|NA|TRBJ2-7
CASSSGQGYEQYF
TGTGCCAGCAGCTCCGGACAGGGCTACGAGCAGTACTTC
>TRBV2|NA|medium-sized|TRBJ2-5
CASSVWYQETQYF
TGTGCCAGCAGTGTTTGGTACCAAGAGACCCAGTACTTC
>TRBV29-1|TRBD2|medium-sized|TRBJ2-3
CSVDGWAGVTDTQYF
TGCAGCGTTGACGGGTGGGCGGGAGTGACAGATACGCAGTATTTT
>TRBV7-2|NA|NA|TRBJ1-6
CASSPGRDGYPPLHF
TGTGCCAGCAGCCCAGGGCGGGACGGATATCCACCCCTCCACTTT
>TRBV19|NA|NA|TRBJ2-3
CAGSTTDTQYF
TGTGCCGGTAGTACCACAGATACGCAGTATTTT
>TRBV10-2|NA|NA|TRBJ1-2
CASRRDRDHGYTF
TGCGCCAGCAGAAGGGATAGGGACCATGGCTACACCTTC
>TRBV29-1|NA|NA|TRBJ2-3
CSVALGRDYNEQYF
TGCAGCGTTGCTCTCGGGCGCGACTACAATGAGCAGTATTTT
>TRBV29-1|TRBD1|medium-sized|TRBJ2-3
CSVEGQGAPDTQYF
TGCAGCGTTGAAGGGCAGGGGGCTCCAGATACGCAGTATTTT
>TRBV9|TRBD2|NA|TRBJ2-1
CASSAGLAGENDEQFF
TGTGCCAGCAGCGCGGGACTAGCGGGAGAGAACGATGAGCAGTTCTTC
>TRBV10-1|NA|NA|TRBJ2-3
CTSSERGDTDTRYF
TGCACCAGCAGTGAGAGGGGGGACACAGATACGCGGTATTTT
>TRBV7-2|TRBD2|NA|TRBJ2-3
CASSLAASGLLGDTQYF
TGTGCCAGCAGCTTAGCGGCTAGCGGGTTACTAGGGGATACGCAGTATTTT
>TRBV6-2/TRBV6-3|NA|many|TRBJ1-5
CASSLGGIQPQHF
TGTGCCAGCAGTTTGGGGGGGATTCAGCCCCAGCATTTT
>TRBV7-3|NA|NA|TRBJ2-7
CASGQPAYEQYF
TGTGCCAGCGGGCAGCCAGCCTACGAGCAGTACTTC
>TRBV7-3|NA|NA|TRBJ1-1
CASSPNRNTEAFF
TGTGCCAGCAGCCCAAACAGGAACACTGAAGCTTTCTTT
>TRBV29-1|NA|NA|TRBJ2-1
CSVEQGIYNEQFF
TGCAGCGTTGAACAGGGGATATACAATGAGCAGTTCTTC
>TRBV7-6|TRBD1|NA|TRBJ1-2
CASSPGQGGGYTF
TGTGCCAGCAGCCCGGGACAGGGAGGCGGCTACACCTTC
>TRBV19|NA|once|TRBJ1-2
CASRMGGIYGYTF
TGTGCCAGTAGAATGGGGGGGATTTATGGCTACACCTTC
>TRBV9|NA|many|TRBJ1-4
CASSDGLNEKLFF
TGTGCCAGCAGCGACGGCCTTAATGAAAAACTGTTTTTT
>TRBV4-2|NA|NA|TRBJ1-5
CASSLVNQPQHF
TGTGCCAGCAGCCTGGTTAATCAGCCCCAGCATTTT
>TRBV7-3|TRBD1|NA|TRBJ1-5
CASSSDRRYQPQHF
TGTGCCAGCAGTTCGGACAGGCGATATCAGCCCCAGCATTTT
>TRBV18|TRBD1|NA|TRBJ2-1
CASSPFTGDQFF
TGTGCCAGCTCACCGTTCACAGGGGATCAGTTCTTC
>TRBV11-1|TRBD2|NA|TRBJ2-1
CASTLPRLAGPYNEQFF
TGTGCCAGCACCCTCCCTCGACTAGCGGGCCCCTACAATGAGCAGTTCTTC
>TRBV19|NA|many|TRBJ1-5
CASSYRNSNQPQHF
TGTGCCAGCTCATACAGGAATAGCAATCAGCCCCAGCATTTT
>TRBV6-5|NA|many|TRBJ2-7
CASSGGDSSYEQYF
TGTGCCAGCAGCGGGGGGGACAGCTCCTACGAGCAGTACTTC
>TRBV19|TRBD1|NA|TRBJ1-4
CASTTGDNEKLFF
TGTGCCAGTACGACAGGGGATAATGAAAAACTGTTTTTT
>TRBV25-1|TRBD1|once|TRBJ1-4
CASSRQGTNEKLFF
TGTGCCAGCAGTCGACAGGGAACTAATGAAAAACTGTTTTTT
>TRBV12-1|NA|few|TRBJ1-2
CASRQNPRAHYGYTF
TGTGCCAGCAGACAAAACCCACGGGCGCACTATGGCTACACCTTC
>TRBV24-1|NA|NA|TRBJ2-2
CATSVVSNTGELFF
TGTGCCACCAGTGTTGTCAGCAACACCGGGGAGCTGTTTTTT
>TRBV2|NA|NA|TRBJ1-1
CASSGGGGAEAFF
TGTGCCAGCAGTGGGGGTGGGGGCGCTGAAGCTTTCTTT
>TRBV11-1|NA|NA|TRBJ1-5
CASSLGWGGSSNQPQHF
TGTGCCAGCAGCTTAGGGTGGGGAGGGTCGAGCAATCAGCCCCAGCATTTT
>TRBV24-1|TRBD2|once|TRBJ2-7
CATSAPSGTSGGTSYEQYF
TGTGCCACCAGTGCCCCAAGCGGGACTAGCGGGGGTACGTCCTACGAGCAGTACTTC
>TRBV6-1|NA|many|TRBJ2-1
CASFYGEQFF
TGTGCCAGCTTCTATGGTGAGCAGTTCTTC
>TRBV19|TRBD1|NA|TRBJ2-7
CASSSLGQGSYEQYF
TGTGCCAGTAGTTCGTTGGGACAGGGATCCTACGAGCAGTACTTC
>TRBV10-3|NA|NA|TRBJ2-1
CAISDWGGEVEQFF
TGTGCCATCAGTGATTGGGGCGGGGAGGTTGAGCAGTTCTTC
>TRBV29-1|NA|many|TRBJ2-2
CSVEDWNTGKTRELFF
TGCAGCGTTGAAGATTGGAACACAGGGAAAACCAGGGAGCTGTTTTTT
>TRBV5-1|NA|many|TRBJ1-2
CASTPEAATLYGYTF
TGCGCCAGCACCCCCGAGGCAGCCACTCTCTATGGCTACACCTTC
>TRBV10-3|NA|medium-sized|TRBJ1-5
CAISDGGVSSNQPQHF
TGTGCCATCAGTGATGGCGGGGTTTCGAGCAATCAGCCCCAGCATTTT
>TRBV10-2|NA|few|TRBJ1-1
CASSESSGPTEAFF
TGCGCCAGCAGTGAGTCTTCAGGTCCCACTGAAGCTTTCTTT